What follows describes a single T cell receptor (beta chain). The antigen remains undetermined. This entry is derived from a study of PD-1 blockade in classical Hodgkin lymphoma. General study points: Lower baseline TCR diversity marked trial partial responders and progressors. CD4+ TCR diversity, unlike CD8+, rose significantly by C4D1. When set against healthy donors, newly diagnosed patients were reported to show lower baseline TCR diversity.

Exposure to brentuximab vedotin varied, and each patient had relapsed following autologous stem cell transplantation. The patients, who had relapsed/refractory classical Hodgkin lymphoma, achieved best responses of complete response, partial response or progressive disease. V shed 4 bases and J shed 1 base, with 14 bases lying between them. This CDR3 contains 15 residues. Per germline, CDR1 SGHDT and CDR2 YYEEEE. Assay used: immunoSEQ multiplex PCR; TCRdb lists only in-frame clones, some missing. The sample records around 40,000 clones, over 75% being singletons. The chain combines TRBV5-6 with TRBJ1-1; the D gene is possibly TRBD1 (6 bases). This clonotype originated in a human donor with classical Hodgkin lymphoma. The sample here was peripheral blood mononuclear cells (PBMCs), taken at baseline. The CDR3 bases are TGTGCCAGCAGCCCCGGACAGACTAGGAACACTGAAGCTTTCTTT. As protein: CASSPGQTRNTEAFF.